Sequencing of this TCR beta chain was carried out in a study of regulatory T cells. Whole-study findings and limits: In CD3G-deficient patients, conventional CD4+ T cells were enriched for hydrophobic CDR3 residues at positions 6 and 7.

As concerns this clone: Its antigen is not identified.

CD4+ T cells were divided by sorting: CD25-high CD127-low Tregs, CD25-low CD127-high conventional cells. Amplification used 52 TRBV primers and 13 TRBJ primers. Clones were read by immunoSEQ multiplex PCR, and TCRdb kept only the in-frame ones, dropping some. The top ten clones hold 0.98% of a sample with around 30,000 clones, about 94% of them seen once. The sample comprised conventional CD4+ T cells sorted from blood. The origin of this receptor is a child aged 2-15 years with CD3G deficiency.

Here the CDR3 reads CASVIKGTSGSLGYEQFF. CDR3 bases: TGTGCCAGCGTTATAAAGGGGACTAGCGGGAGCCTTGGGTATGAGCAGTTCTTC. V usage is TRBV27 and J usage is TRBJ2-1, with 14 positions matching TRBD2. The junction had 17 bases not matched to a gene; V was cut back by 8 bases and J by 8 bases. Per the germline V gene, CDR1 is MNHEY and CDR2 is SMNVEV (reference sequence). The CDR3 extends over 18 amino acids.